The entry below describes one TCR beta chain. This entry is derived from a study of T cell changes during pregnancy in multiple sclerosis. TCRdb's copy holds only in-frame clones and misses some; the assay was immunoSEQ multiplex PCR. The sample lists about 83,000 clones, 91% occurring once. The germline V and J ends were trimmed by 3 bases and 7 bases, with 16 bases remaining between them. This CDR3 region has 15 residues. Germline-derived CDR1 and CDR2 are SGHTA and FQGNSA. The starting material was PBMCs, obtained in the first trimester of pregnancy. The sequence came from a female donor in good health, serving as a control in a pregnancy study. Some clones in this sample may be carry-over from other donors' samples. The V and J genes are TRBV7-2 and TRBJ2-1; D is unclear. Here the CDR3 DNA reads TGTGCCAGCAGCTTTTCTTCTGGAGTTCGAAATGAGCAGTTCTTC. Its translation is CASSFSSGVRNEQFF.